This is a list of T cell receptor beta chains from one sample in a study of blood T cell repertoires in COVID-19. Sequencing used immunoSEQ multiplex PCR; TCRdb keeps in-frame clones, though not all of them. The repertoire has approximately 250,000 clones, 70% to 90% of them found once; the top ten carry over 10%. Sequencing used peripheral blood. The source of these receptors is a woman in her seventies with COVID-19, enrolled during active disease. Both conserved end residues are part of each CDR3. D genes are given only for firm matches. The listing skips clone size in some rows; elsewhere it reads once, few, many or a size class.

V,J,D,size,length,DNA,CDR3
TRBV27,TRBJ1-4,-,-,12,TGTGCCAGCAGTCTACTAGGGGAAAAACTGTTTTTT,CASSLLGEKLFF
TRBV7-3,TRBJ2-3,-,-,13,TGTGCCAGCAGCCAGGCTAGCGCAGATACGCAGTATTTT,CASSQASADTQYF
TRBV13,TRBJ1-1,-,-,15,TGTGCCAGCAGCTTAGCCCCGGGGGGCGGCACTGAAGCTTTCTTT,CASSLAPGGGTEAFF
TRBV28,TRBJ1-2,TRBD1,once,15,TGTGCCAGCAGCCGACAGGGGGAGGCTAACTATGGCTACACCTTC,CASSRQGEANYGYTF
TRBV7-9,TRBJ1-1,TRBD1,-,17,TGTGCCAGCAGCCCCCCTAGGGGACAGTGGCTGAACACTGAAGCTTTCTTT,CASSPPRGQWLNTEAFF
TRBV30,TRBJ2-5,TRBD2,-,15,TGTGCCTGGAGTGCAGGACTAGCGGGGGGAAAGACCCAGTACTTC,CAWSAGLAGGKTQYF
TRBV12-3/TRBV12-4,TRBJ1-5,TRBD1,-,13,TGTGCCATCAGGGGGGGATACAATCAGCCCCAGCATTTT,CAIRGGYNQPQHF
TRBV7-2,TRBJ1-2,-,few,13,TGTGCCAGCAGCTTAGACTCTAACTATGGCTACACCTTC,CASSLDSNYGYTF
TRBV24-1,TRBJ1-2,TRBD1,-,12,TGTGCCACCCGGGACAGGGATAATGGCTACACCTTC,CATRDRDNGYTF
TRBV19,TRBJ2-7,TRBD2,-,13,TGTGCCAGTCGAGCGGGGGCCCTTTACGAGCAGTACTTC,CASRAGALYEQYF
TRBV28,TRBJ1-5,-,-,12,TGTGCCAGCACTTATAGCAATCAGCCCCAGCATTTT,CASTYSNQPQHF
TRBV4-2,TRBJ2-1,-,-,17,TGTGCCAGCAGCCAAGAGTTTGGCGGGGGCGCAGTGGGTGAGCAGTTCTTC,CASSQEFGGGAVGEQFF
TRBV5-4,TRBJ1-1,TRBD1,-,17,TGTGCCAGCAGCCGTGGACAGGGGGTTGGGGATAGCACTGAAGCTTTCTTT,CASSRGQGVGDSTEAFF
TRBV11-3,TRBJ2-2,-,-,12,TGTGCCAGCAGCCCAGGATTGGGGGAGCTGTTTTTT,CASSPGLGELFF
TRBV5-8,TRBJ1-2,-,-,12,TGTGCCAGCAGCTTGGCCAAGGGGGGCTACACCTTC,CASSLAKGGYTF
TRBV6-5,TRBJ2-2,TRBD2,-,14,TGTGCCAGCCACGGGGGGACCCGCACCGGGGAGCTGTTTTTT,CASHGGTRTGELFF
TRBV5-6,TRBJ2-2,TRBD2,-,17,TGTGCCAGCAGCTTGGGGCTAGCGGGGGGGCACACCGGGGAGCTGTTTTTT,CASSLGLAGGHTGELFF
TRBV11-2,TRBJ1-1,-,-,13,TGTGCCAGCAGCCGAATCCCGGTTCTTGAAGCTTTCTTT,CASSRIPVLEAFF
TRBV9,TRBJ1-1,TRBD1,many,13,TGTGCCAGCCAGGGGGGATCGAACACTGAAGCTTTCTTT,CASQGGSNTEAFF
TRBV6-5,TRBJ2-1,TRBD1,-,15,TGTGCCAGCAGTCGCCCCGGGACAGGGTACAATGAGCAGTTCTTC,CASSRPGTGYNEQFF
TRBV19,TRBJ1-1,-,-,14,TGTGCCAGTAGTATACTACAGGGCGGCACTGAAGCTTTCTTT,CASSILQGGTEAFF
TRBV4-3,TRBJ1-6,TRBD1,-,16,TGCGCCAGCAGCCAAGGGAGGAGACAGGGTGATTCACCCCTCCACTTT,CASSQGRRQGDSPLHF
TRBV18,TRBJ1-1,TRBD1,-,14,TGTGCCAGCTTCCCGAACAGGGGTGGGACTGAAGCTTTCTTT,CASFPNRGGTEAFF
TRBV6-2/TRBV6-3,TRBJ2-1,TRBD2,-,15,TGTGCCAGCAGTTATGGACTAGCCACCGTCGATGAGCAGTTCTTC,CASSYGLATVDEQFF
TRBV7-9,TRBJ2-2,-,-,16,TGTGCCAGCAGCCACCCGACAGTCGAGAACACCGGGGAGCTGTTTTTT,CASSHPTVENTGELFF
TRBV10-3,TRBJ2-7,TRBD2,-,13,TGTGCCATCAGTGAGTGGGAGGGCTACGAGCAGTACTTC,CAISEWEGYEQYF
TRBV12-5,TRBJ2-7,TRBD1,-,12,TGTGCTAGTGGTTGGACAGGGAACGAGCAGTACTTC,CASGWTGNEQYF
TRBV7-6,TRBJ1-2,TRBD1,-,19,TGTGCCAGCAGCCCGGGCCCACCTTTCCGGGACAGGGATGACTATGGCTACACCTTC,CASSPGPPFRDRDDYGYTF
TRBV24-1,TRBJ2-6,-,-,14,TGTGCCACCAGTCCAGGGTCAGGGGCCAACGTCCTGACTTTC,CATSPGSGANVLTF
TRBV4-1,TRBJ2-1,TRBD2,-,16,TGCGCCAGCAGCCAAACTAGCGGGGGGACTACAGGTGAGCAGTTCTTC,CASSQTSGGTTGEQFF
TRBV13,TRBJ1-6,-,-,10,TGTGCCAGCAGTCTTCGGCCCCTCCACTTT,CASSLRPLHF
TRBV5-1,TRBJ2-7,TRBD1,-,15,TGCGCCAGCAGCTACGGACAGGGCCTCTCCTACGAGCAGTACTTC,CASSYGQGLSYEQYF
TRBV5-6,TRBJ1-2,-,-,13,TGTGCCAGCAGCCCGGACAGCAACTATGGCTACACCTTC,CASSPDSNYGYTF
TRBV7-2,TRBJ2-3,-,-,16,TGTGCCAGCAGCTTAGAGCCCAGGGGATGGACAGATACGCAGTATTTT,CASSLEPRGWTDTQYF
TRBV30,TRBJ1-6,-,-,14,TGTGCCTGGAGCCCCGGGGGGCGAAGGTCACCCCTCCACTTT,CAWSPGGRRSPLHF
TRBV28,TRBJ2-2,-,-,16,TGTGCCAGCAGCTATTTTCGGATGGGCATGGGCGGGGAGCTGTTTTTT,CASSYFRMGMGGELFF
TRBV7-2,TRBJ2-7,-,-,15,TGTGCCAGCAGCTTAGGACAGGCCTTATCCTACGAGCAGTACTTC,CASSLGQALSYEQYF
TRBV5-1,TRBJ2-7,TRBD2,-,19,TGCGCCAGCAGCTTGGAGGGACTAGCGGGGGGACGTACGATCTACGAGCAGTACTTC,CASSLEGLAGGRTIYEQYF
TRBV18,TRBJ1-1,-,-,16,TGTGCCAGCTCACCCTTCATACAGGGTATGAACACTGAAGCTTTCTTT,CASSPFIQGMNTEAFF
TRBV15,TRBJ2-7,-,-,14,TGTGCCACCAGCCGGACCGGGACTCCCTACGAGCAGTACTTC,CATSRTGTPYEQYF
TRBV4-1,TRBJ2-7,-,-,15,TGCGCCAGCAGCCAAGGGCCTCAGGGAAGGTACGAGCAGTACTTC,CASSQGPQGRYEQYF
TRBV19,TRBJ2-3,TRBD2,once,15,TGTGCCAGTAGTATGACTAGCGGGGGAGCAGATACGCAGTATTTT,CASSMTSGGADTQYF
TRBV11-2,TRBJ2-5,-,-,13,TGTGCCAGCAGCTTAGAGGGGAGGGAGACCCAGTACTTC,CASSLEGRETQYF
TRBV18,TRBJ1-6,TRBD1,-,13,TGTGCCAGCTCCGACAGGGGAAATTCACCCCTCCACTTT,CASSDRGNSPLHF
TRBV13,TRBJ1-2,TRBD1,-,15,TGTGCCAGCAGCGACCTTGGACAGGGAGGGGATGGCTACACCTTC,CASSDLGQGGDGYTF
TRBV20-1,TRBJ1-5,-,-,18,TGCAGTGCTAGTCCCCATTCTGGACGGACGCCACAGGCTCAGCCCCAGCATTTT,CSASPHSGRTPQAQPQHF
TRBV30,TRBJ1-6,-,few,16,TGTGCCTGGAGTGTACGGGGAGGCTCCTATAATTCACCCCTCCACTTT,CAWSVRGGSYNSPLHF
TRBV3-1/TRBV3-2,TRBJ1-2,-,-,14,TGTGCCAGCAGCCAAAATTTAGGGGGCTATGGCTACACCTTC,CASSQNLGGYGYTF
TRBV7-9,TRBJ2-2,-,once,13,TGTGCCAGCAGCTACGGGGACACCGGGGAGCTGTTTTTT,CASSYGDTGELFF
TRBV5-1,TRBJ1-3,TRBD1,-,16,TGCGCCAGCAGCCCCCGGACAGGGGTATCAGGAAACACCATATATTTT,CASSPRTGVSGNTIYF
TRBV6-5,TRBJ1-5,TRBD1,-,15,TGTGCCAGCAAATTTTCGACAGGGACAAATCAGCCCCAGCATTTT,CASKFSTGTNQPQHF
TRBV4-1,TRBJ1-5,-,-,15,TGCGCCAGCAGCCAAGGGCCGACACCCAATCAGCCCCAGCATTTT,CASSQGPTPNQPQHF
TRBV10-1,TRBJ2-2,-,-,13,TGCGCCAGCAGTGACAGGGCCACCGGGGAGCTGTTTTTT,CASSDRATGELFF
TRBV9,TRBJ1-4,TRBD1,-,17,TGTGCCAGCAGCTTAGGACAGGGCCGTCGGGCTAATGAAAAACTGTTTTTT,CASSLGQGRRANEKLFF